The rows below give T cell receptor beta chains drawn from one sample of a study of blood T cell repertoires in COVID-19. The method was immunoSEQ multiplex PCR; TCRdb's version includes in-frame clones alone and lacks a portion of them. The sample contains more than 300,000 clones, roughly 86% of which appear only once. The specimen was peripheral blood. These receptor sequences come from a woman between 25 and 40 years old with COVID-19, enrolled during active disease. Each CDR3 is given with its conserved first and last residue. D genes are given only for firm matches. Clone size is given for some rows only: seen once, a few or many times, or a class if the clone is expanded.

NA,TRBJ2-5,NA,TRBV6-5,CASSQDLARTQYF,TGTGCCAGCAGTCAGGACTTGGCTAGGACCCAGTACTTC
NA,TRBJ1-2,NA,TRBV30,CASNPGSSNGYTF,TGTGCCTCCAATCCTGGTTCTTCTAATGGCTACACCTTC
TRBD2,TRBJ2-1,once,TRBV6-5,CASSYQTSGKGEQFF,TGTGCCAGCAGTTACCAAACTAGCGGGAAGGGTGAGCAGTTCTTC
TRBD1,TRBJ2-5,NA,TRBV27,CASSPGTGNQETQYF,TGTGCCAGCAGTCCAGGGACAGGGAACCAAGAGACCCAGTACTTC
NA,TRBJ1-6,NA,TRBV4-2,CASSQDPVRVGNNSPLHF,TGTGCCAGCAGCCAAGATCCTGTCAGGGTAGGGAATAATTCACCCCTCCACTTT
NA,TRBJ2-7,NA,TRBV30,CAWNRDSYEQYF,TGTGCCTGGAACAGAGACTCCTACGAGCAGTACTTC
NA,TRBJ2-7,NA,TRBV10-1,CASVGPISYEQYF,TGCGCCAGCGTGGGCCCTATCTCCTACGAGCAGTACTTC
TRBD1,TRBJ2-7,NA,TRBV5-1,CASSLGDRDGEQYF,TGCGCCAGCAGCTTGGGGGACAGGGACGGCGAGCAGTACTTC
NA,TRBJ2-6,NA,TRBV15,CATSKILGAPGANVLTF,TGTGCCACCAGCAAGATTCTGGGGGCGCCGGGGGCCAACGTCCTGACTTTC
TRBD1,TRBJ2-5,NA,TRBV15,CATSSTGVRETQYF,TGTGCCACCAGCAGCACAGGGGTCCGAGAGACCCAGTACTTC
NA,TRBJ1-6,once,TRBV2,CASSVRGNSPLHF,TGTGCCAGCAGTGTTCGGGGGAATTCACCCCTCCACTTT
TRBD2,TRBJ2-7,NA,TRBV7-9,CASSPTLRLALPYEQYF,TGTGCCAGCAGCCCCACCCTCAGACTAGCTTTGCCCTACGAGCAGTACTTC
NA,TRBJ2-7,NA,TRBV28,CASTSPGGSYYEQYF,TGTGCCAGCACCTCCCCAGGGGGGAGTTACTACGAGCAGTACTTC
NA,TRBJ2-2,NA,TRBV7-9,CASTAVVGELFF,TGTGCCAGCACCGCGGTGGTCGGGGAGCTGTTTTTT
NA,TRBJ1-6,once,TRBV5-5,CASSLEQGLRGSPLHF,TGTGCCAGCAGCTTGGAGCAGGGGCTGAGGGGTTCACCCCTCCACTTT
TRBD2,TRBJ2-1,few,TRBV10-3,CAISNDGTSLDNEQFF,TGTGCCATCAGCAATGACGGGACTAGTCTCGACAATGAGCAGTTCTTC
NA,TRBJ2-3,NA,TRBV7-2,CASSRDTDTQYF,TGTGCCAGCAGCCGGGACACGGATACGCAGTATTTT
NA,TRBJ1-6,NA,TRBV4-3,CASSQVVTGFVRPLHF,TGCGCCAGCAGCCAAGTGGTGACAGGATTCGTTCGACCCCTCCACTTT
TRBD1,TRBJ1-6,NA,TRBV7-2,CASSLDRGGSPLHF,TGTGCCAGCAGCTTAGACAGGGGGGGTTCACCCCTCCACTTT
TRBD1,TRBJ2-7,NA,TRBV27,CASSLAAGTANYEQYF,TGTGCCAGCAGTTTAGCCGCCGGGACAGCGAACTACGAGCAGTACTTC
NA,TRBJ1-1,NA,TRBV6-5,CASRKAGGTNTEAFF,TGTGCCAGCAGGAAAGCGGGGGGCACGAACACTGAAGCTTTCTTT
NA,TRBJ2-3,NA,TRBV11-3,CASSLGVSTETDTQYF,TGTGCCAGCAGCTTAGGTGTCTCAACAGAAACAGATACGCAGTATTTT
TRBD2,TRBJ2-1,NA,TRBV6-5,CASMGLAGEDNEQFF,TGTGCCAGCATGGGACTAGCGGGAGAGGACAATGAGCAGTTCTTC
TRBD1,TRBJ2-7,NA,TRBV28,CASRTGINTYEQYF,TGTGCCAGCCGGACAGGGATTAACACCTACGAGCAGTACTTC
TRBD2,TRBJ2-1,NA,TRBV28,CASSSAGEGSSGGSSYNEQFF,TGTGCCAGCAGTTCCGCGGGCGAGGGAAGCAGCGGGGGGAGCTCCTACAATGAGCAGTTCTTC
NA,TRBJ2-7,NA,TRBV2,CASSVEGYEQYF,TGTGCCAGCAGTGTGGAGGGTTACGAGCAGTACTTC
NA,TRBJ2-2,NA,TRBV2,CASSRGQGELFF,TGTGCCAGCAGCCGCGGACAGGGGGAGCTGTTTTTT